There are many counts of the clone carrying this TCR beta chain. Its target is unknown. These data are taken from a study of CD8 T cells in ankylosing spondylitis. Study-wide points: Matched ankylosing spondylitis synovial fluid reportedly contained a significantly enriched population of disease-linked clones. Within peripheral blood, clones linked to disease were CD8+ and relatively rare. Blood of patients with ankylosing spondylitis appeared to be characterized by a TCR beta motif of eight highly homologous variants.

V shed 2 bases and J shed 6 bases, with 16 bases lying between them. The length of the CDR3 is 16 residues. CDR1 is KGHDR and CDR2 is SFDVKD in the germline V gene. TCRdb redid the calling of the 5' RACE reads with MiXCR, one entry per CDR3 protein. Among about 320,000 distinct CDR3 sequences listed, approximately 10% were seen once. The sequencing sample was made of blood, either unsorted or a sorted T cell fraction (not recorded which). This receptor was identified in a female donor with ankylosing spondylitis or in good health (not recorded which). The chain has TRBV24-1 and TRBJ2-1; D is uncertain. CDR3 nucleotides: TGTGCCACCAGTGATTCAGACCTGCTTCTAGGCAATGAGCAGTTCTTC. It codes for CATSDSDLLLGNEQFF.